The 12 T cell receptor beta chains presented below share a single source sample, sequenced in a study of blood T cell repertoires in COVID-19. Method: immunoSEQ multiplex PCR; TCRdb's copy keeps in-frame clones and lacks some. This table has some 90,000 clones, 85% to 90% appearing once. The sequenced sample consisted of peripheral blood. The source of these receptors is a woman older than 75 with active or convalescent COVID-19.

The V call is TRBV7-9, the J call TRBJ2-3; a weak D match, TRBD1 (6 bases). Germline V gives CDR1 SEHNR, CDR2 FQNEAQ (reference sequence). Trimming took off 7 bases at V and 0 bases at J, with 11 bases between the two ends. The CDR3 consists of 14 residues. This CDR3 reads CASMGALSTDTQYF. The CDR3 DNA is TGTGCCAGCATGGGGGCCTTAAGCACAGATACGCAGTATTTT.

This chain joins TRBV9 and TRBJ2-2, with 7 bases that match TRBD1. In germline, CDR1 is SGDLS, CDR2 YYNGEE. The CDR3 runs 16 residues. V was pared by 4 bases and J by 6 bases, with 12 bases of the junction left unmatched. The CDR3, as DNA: TGTGCCAGCAGCCCCCATCCAGGGGGAGTGGCCGGGGAGCTGTTTTTT. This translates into CASSPHPGGVAGELFF.

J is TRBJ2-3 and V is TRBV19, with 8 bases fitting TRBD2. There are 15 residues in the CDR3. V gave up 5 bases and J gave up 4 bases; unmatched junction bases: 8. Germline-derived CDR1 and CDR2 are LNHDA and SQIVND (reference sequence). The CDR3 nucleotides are TGTGCCAGTAGTGCTCGGACTAGCTCAGCAGATACGCAGTATTTT. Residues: CASSARTSSADTQYF.

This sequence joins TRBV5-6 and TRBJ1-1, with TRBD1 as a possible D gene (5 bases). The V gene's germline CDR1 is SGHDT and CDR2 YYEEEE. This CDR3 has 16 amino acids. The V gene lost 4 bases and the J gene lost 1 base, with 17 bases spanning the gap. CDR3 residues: CASSPPGAGQNTEAFF. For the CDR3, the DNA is TGTGCCAGCAGCCCGCCCGGCGCAGGGCAGAACACTGAAGCTTTCTTT.

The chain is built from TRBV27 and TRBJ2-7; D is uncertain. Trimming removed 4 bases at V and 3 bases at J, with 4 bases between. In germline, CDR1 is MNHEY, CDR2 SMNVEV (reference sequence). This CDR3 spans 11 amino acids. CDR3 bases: TGTGCCAGCAGTTCCAGCTACGAGCAGTACTTC. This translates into CASSSSYEQYF.

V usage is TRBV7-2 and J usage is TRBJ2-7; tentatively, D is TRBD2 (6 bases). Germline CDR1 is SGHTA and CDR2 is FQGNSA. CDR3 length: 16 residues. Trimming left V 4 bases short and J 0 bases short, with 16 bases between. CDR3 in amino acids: CASSSQAGLSSYEQYF. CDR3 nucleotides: TGTGCCAGCAGCTCGCAGGCGGGACTGAGCTCCTACGAGCAGTACTTC.

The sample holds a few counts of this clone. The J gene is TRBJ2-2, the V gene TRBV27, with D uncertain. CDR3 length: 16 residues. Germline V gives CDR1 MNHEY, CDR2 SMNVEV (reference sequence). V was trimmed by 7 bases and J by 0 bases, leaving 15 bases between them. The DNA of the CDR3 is TGTGCCAGCATATCATCCTGGGCTGCGAACACCGGGGAGCTGTTTTTT. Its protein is CASISSWAANTGELFF.

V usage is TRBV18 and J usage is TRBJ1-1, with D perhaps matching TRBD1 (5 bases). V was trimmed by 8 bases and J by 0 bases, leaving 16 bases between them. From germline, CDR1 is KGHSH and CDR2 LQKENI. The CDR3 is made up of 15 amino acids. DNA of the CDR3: TGTGCCAGCGCCCCTGAACAGGCCGTGAACACTGAAGCTTTCTTT. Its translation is CASAPEQAVNTEAFF.

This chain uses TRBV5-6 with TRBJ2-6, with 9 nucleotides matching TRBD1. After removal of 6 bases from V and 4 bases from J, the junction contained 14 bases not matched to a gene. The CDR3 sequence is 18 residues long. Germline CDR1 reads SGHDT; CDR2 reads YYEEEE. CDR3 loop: CASTLPGTGYSGANVLTF. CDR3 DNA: TGTGCCAGCACCCTACCTGGGACAGGGTACTCCGGGGCCAACGTCCTGACTTTC. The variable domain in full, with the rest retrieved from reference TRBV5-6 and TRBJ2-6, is DAGVTQSPTHLIKTRGQQVTLRCSPKSGHDTVSWYQQALGQGPQFIFQYYEEEERQRGNFPDRFSGHQFPNYSSELNVNALLLGDSALYLCASTLPGTGYSGANVLTFGAGSRLTVL.

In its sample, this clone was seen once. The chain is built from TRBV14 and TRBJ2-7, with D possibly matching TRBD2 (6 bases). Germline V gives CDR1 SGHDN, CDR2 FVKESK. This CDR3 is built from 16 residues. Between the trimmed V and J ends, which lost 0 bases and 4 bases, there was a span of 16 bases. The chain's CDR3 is CASSQDLDGRRYEQYF. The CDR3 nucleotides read TGTGCCAGCAGCCAAGATCTGGACGGGAGACGATACGAGCAGTACTTC. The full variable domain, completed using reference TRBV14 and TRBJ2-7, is EAGVTQFPSHSVIEKGQTVTLRCDPISGHDNLYWYRRVMGKEIKFLLHFVKESKQDESGMPNNRFLAERTGGTYSTLKVQPAELEDSGVYFCASSQDLDGRRYEQYFGPGTRLTVT.

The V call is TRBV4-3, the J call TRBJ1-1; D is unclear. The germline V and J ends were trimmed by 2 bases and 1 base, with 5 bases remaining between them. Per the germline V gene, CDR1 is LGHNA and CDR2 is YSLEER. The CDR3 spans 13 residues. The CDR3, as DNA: TGCGCCAGCAGCCAAACAGAGAACACTGAAGCTTTCTTT. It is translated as CASSQTENTEAFF.

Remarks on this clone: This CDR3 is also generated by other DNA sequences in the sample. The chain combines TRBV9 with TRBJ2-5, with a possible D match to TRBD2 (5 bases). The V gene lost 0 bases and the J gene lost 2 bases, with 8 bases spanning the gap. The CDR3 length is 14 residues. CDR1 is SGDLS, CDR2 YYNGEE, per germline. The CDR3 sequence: CASSVGTGQETQYF. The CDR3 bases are TGTGCCAGCAGCGTAGGGACGGGACAAGAGACCCAGTACTTC.